This T cell receptor (beta chain) was retrieved from a study of blood T cells in healthy people across ages. Study background: About one barcoded beta molecule was captured per two T cells (by template switching).

Combining a sample-barcoded 5' primer with a J-beta primer mix, a second PCR ran for roughly 7 to 12 cycles. A template-switch adaptor that had 12 random nucleotides put a tag on each cDNA molecule. TCRdb re-analysed the 5' RACE reads in MiXCR, keeping a single row per CDR3 protein. Of approximately 400,000 distinct CDR3 sequences in the sample, roughly half are singletons; the top ten hold about 54%. Study-level points and caveats: A strong correlation was found between TCR beta diversity and the percentage of naive T cells.

This clonotype has ten or more counts. The antigen is not known. The CDR3 contains 14 residues. In germline, CDR1 is KGHSH, CDR2 LQKENI. The germline V and J ends were trimmed by 1 base and 2 bases, with 7 bases remaining between them. This sequence originates from a man aged 55-75 years in good health. This chain connects TRBV18 to TRBJ2-3; D is uncertain. Sequencing was performed on blood. The CDR3 DNA reads TGTGCCAGCTCACCACGTGGGGTCACAGATACGCAGTATTTT. It is translated as CASSPRGVTDTQYF.